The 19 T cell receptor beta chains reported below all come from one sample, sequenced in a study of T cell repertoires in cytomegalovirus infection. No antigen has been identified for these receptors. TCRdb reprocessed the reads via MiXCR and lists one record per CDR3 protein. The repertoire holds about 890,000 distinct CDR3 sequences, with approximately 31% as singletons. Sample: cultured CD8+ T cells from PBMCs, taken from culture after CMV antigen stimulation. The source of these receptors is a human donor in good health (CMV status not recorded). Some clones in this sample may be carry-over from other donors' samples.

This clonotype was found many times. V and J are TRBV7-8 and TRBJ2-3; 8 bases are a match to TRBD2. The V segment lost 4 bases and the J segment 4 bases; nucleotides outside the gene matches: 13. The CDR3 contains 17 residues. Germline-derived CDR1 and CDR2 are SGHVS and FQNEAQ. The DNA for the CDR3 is TGTGCCAGCAGCTCGAGTGCAGGGGCGGGGGGTCCAGATACGCAGTATTTT. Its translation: CASSSSAGAGGPDTQYF.

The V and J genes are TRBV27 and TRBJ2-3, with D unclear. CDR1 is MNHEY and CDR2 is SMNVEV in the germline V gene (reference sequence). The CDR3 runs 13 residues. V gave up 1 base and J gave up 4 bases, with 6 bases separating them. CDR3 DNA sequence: TGTGCCAGCAGTTTATACCCACCAGATACGCAGTATTTT. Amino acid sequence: CASSLYPPDTQYF.

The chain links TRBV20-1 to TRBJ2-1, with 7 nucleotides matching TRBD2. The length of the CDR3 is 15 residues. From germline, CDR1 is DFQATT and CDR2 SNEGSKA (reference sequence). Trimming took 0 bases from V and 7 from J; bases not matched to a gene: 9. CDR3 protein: CSARDGGGTDNEQFF. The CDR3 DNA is TGCAGTGCTAGAGACGGCGGGGGTACAGATAATGAGCAGTTCTTC.

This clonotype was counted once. Here the CDR3 DNA reads TGTGCAACAGCGGGAGGGCTCACGGATATCGAGACCCAGTACTTC. This translates into CATAGGLTDIETQYF. This chain uses TRBV6-8 with TRBJ2-5; 10 bases agree with TRBD2. The CDR3 spans 15 residues. Germline values: CDR1 MNHGY, CDR2 SAAAGT.

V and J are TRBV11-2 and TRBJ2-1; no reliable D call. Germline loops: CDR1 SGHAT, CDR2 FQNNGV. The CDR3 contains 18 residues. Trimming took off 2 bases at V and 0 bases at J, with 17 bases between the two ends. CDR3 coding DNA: TGTGCCAGCAGCTTAAGCCCTCATGGGCGGAGCTCCTACAATGAGCAGTTCTTC. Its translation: CASSLSPHGRSSYNEQFF.

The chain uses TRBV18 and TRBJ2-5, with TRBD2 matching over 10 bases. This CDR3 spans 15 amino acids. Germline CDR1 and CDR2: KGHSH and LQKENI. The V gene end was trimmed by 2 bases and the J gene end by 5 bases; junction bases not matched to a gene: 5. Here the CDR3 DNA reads TGTGCCAGCTCACCATCAGGGGGACTAGCGGAGACCCAGTACTTC. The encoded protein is CASSPSGGLAETQYF.

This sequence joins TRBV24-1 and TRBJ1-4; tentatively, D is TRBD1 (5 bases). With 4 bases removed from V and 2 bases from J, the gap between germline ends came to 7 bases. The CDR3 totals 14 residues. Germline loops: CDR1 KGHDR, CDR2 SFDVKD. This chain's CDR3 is CATSEGTTNEKLFF. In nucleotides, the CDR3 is TGTGCCACCAGTGAGGGGACGACTAATGAAAAACTGTTTTTT.

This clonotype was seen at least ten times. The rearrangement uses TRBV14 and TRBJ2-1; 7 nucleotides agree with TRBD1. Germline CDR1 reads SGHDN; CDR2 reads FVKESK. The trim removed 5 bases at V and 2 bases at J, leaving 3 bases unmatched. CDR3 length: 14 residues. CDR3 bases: TGTGCCAGCAGCGTGACAGGGACCTACAATGAGCAGTTCTTC. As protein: CASSVTGTYNEQFF.

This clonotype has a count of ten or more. The CDR3 reads CASSLVRLAWDTQYF. CDR3 nucleotides: TGTGCCAGCAGTTTAGTTCGGCTAGCGTGGGATACGCAGTATTTT. V and J are TRBV12-3 or TRBV12-4 and TRBJ2-3; tentative D call: TRBD2 (6 bases). The CDR3 has 15 amino acids. V dropped 1 base and J dropped 6 bases, with 14 bases sitting between them.

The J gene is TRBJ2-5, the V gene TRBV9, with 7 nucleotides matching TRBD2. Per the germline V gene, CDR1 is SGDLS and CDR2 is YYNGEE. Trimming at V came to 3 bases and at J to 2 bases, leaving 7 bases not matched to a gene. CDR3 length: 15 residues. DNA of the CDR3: TGTGCCAGCAGCGCCTTTTCTAGCGGTCAAGAGACCCAGTACTTC. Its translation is CASSAFSSGQETQYF.

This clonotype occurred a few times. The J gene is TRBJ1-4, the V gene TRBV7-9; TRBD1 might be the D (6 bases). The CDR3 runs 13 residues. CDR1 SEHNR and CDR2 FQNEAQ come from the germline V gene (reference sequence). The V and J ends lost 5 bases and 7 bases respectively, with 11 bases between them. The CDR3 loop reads CASSGRTVEKLFF. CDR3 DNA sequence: TGTGCCAGCAGCGGACGGACAGTTGAAAAACTGTTTTTT.

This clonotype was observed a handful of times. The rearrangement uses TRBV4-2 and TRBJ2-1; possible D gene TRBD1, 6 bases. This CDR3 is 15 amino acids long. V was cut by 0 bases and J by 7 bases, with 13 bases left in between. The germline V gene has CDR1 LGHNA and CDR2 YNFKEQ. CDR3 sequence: CASSQDAGTPNEQFF. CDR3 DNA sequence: TGTGCCAGCAGCCAAGACGCCGGGACACCGAATGAGCAGTTCTTC.

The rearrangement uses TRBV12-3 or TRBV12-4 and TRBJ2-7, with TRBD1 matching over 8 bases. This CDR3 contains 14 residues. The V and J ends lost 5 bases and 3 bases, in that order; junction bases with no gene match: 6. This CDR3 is CASSAPGQVYEQYV. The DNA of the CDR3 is TGTGCCAGCAGTGCCCCGGGACAGGTCTACGAGCAGTACGTC.

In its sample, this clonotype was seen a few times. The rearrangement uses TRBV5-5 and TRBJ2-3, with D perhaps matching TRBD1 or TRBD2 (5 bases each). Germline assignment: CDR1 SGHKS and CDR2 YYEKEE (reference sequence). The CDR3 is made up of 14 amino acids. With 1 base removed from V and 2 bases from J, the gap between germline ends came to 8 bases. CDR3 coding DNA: TGTGCCAGCAGCTTGTGGGGACCCACAGATACGCAGTATTTT. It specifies CASSLWGPTDTQYF.

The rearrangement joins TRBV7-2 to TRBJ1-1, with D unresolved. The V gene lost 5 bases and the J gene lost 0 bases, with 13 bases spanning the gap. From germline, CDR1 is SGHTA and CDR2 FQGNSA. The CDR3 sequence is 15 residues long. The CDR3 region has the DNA TGTGCCAGCAGCCCCGGAGGGTACGTGAACACTGAAGCTTTCTTT. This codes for CASSPGGYVNTEAFF.

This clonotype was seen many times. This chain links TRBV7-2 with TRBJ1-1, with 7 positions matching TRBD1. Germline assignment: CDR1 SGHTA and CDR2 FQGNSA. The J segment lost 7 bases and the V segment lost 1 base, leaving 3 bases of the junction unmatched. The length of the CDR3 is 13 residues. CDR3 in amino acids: CASSLGGQIEAFF. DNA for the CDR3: TGTGCCAGCAGCTTAGGGGGACAGATTGAAGCTTTCTTT.

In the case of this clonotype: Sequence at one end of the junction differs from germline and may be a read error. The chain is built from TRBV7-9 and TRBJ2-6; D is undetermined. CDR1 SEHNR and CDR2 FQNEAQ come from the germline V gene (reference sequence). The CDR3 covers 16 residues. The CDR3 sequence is CVSSLNPYSGANVLTF. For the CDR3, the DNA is TGTGTCAGCAGCTTAAACCCCTACTCTGGGGCCAACGTCCTGACTTTC. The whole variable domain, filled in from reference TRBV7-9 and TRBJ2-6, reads DTGVSQNPRHKITKRGQNVTFRCDPISEHNRLYWYRQTLGQGPEFLTYFQNEAQLEKSRLLSDRFSAERPKGSFSTLEIQRTEQGDSAMYLCVSSLNPYSGANVLTFGAGSRLTVL.

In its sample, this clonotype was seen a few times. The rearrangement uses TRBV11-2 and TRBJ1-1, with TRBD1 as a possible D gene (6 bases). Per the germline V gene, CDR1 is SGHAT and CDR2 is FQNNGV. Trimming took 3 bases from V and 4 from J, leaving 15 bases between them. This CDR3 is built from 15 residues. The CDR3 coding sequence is TGTGCCAGCAGCTTCCCCCAAGGGGGTATCACTGAAGCTTTCTTT. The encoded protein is CASSFPQGGITEAFF.

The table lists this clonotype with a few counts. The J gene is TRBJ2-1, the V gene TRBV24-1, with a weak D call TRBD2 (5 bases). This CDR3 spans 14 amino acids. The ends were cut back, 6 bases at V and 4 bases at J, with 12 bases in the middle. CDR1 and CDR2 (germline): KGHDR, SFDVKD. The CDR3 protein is CATSPGLGYNEQFF. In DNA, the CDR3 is TGTGCCACCAGTCCGGGGTTGGGATACAATGAGCAGTTCTTC.